The 12 T cell receptor beta chains given below trace back to one sample, sequenced in a study of tissue T cells after allogeneic stem cell transplantation. Time point described: mouse harvest day 14 after allogeneic transplant. Mouse grafts combined 10^7 T-cell-depleted bone marrow cells with 10^6 splenic CD5+ T cells. Profiling relied on immunoSEQ multiplex PCR, and the TCRdb table lists in-frame clones only, not all of them. The sample contains approximately 8,400 clones, 36% of which appear only once. Sequences were obtained from skin. The receptors here all came from a female BALB/c mouse given C57BL/6 T cells with graft-versus-host disease after an allogeneic hematopoietic cell transplant.

For this clone: Germline and genes: mouse. Coverage ceases 1 residue before the CDR3 finishes, and the germline J gene fills in the end. The V call is TRBV31, the J call TRBJ2-4; 11 positions match TRBD2. This CDR3 has 16 amino acids. J gave up 0 bases and V 0 bases, and 2 bases lay outside the gene matches. The germline gives CDR1 GKSSPN, CDR2 SITVG. The part of the CDR3 DNA that was read is TGTGCCTGGAGTCTCGGGACTGGGGGTAGTCAAAACACCTTGTAC. Translation: CAWSLGTGGSQNTLY. The entire CDR3 protein is CAWSLGTGGSQNTLYF.

Notes on this clone: Germline and genes here are mouse. The read gets to within 1 residue of the CDR3 end, and the germline J gene fills in the rest. The chain is built from TRBV26 and TRBJ1-6, with TRBD1 matching 8 bases. TRBJ1-6 is sorted into the ORF group, with uncertain function. The CDR3 sequence is 16 residues long. CDR1 is KGHPV and CDR2 is FQNQEV in the germline V gene (reference sequence). The trim removed 7 bases at V and 0 bases at J, leaving 5 bases unmatched. The sequenced CDR3 bases are TGTGCCAGCACCCCGGGACAGGATTCCTATAATTCGCCCCTCTAC. Its translation is CASTPGQDSYNSPLY. The full CDR3 sequence reads CASTPGQDSYNSPLYF.

About this clone itself: Genes and germline are mouse. The read falls 1 residue short of the CDR3 end, and the missing part is taken from the germline J gene. V and J are TRBV26 and TRBJ1-6, with D uncertain. TRBJ1-6 is assigned to the ORF class and has an uncertain function. The V end was cut by 4 bases, the J end by 0 bases, with 4 bases between. This CDR3 region has 14 residues. Germline V CDR1 and CDR2: KGHPV, FQNQEV (reference sequence). This chain's CDR3 is CASSPASYNSPLYF. The covered CDR3 bases are TGTGCCAGCAGTCCAGCTTCCTATAATTCGCCCCTCTAC.

By share, this clone ranks as medium-sized (0.01 to 0.1%). Gene names denote mouse genes. The DNA ends 1 residue before the CDR3 does, and the rest of the CDR3 is filled in from the germline J gene. This chain joins TRBV19 and TRBJ2-1, with D possibly being TRBD1 (6 bases). Per the germline V gene, CDR1 is FNHDT and CDR2 is SITEND (reference sequence). V lost 2 bases and J 1 base, leaving 7 bases between the germline ends. The CDR3 consists of 14 residues. The DNA read from the CDR3 is TGTGCCAGCAGTATCGGACAGAACTATGCTGAGCAGTTC. Its protein is CASSIGQNYAEQF. The full-length CDR3 reads as CASSIGQNYAEQFF.

With regard to this clone: Gene names are the mouse ones. The sequenced fragment ends 1 residue before the CDR3 boundary, so the rest is inferred from the germline J gene. The chain combines TRBV12-1 with TRBJ1-1; no firm D call. The CDR3 runs to 11 residues. Trimming removed 0 bases at V and 4 bases at J, with 2 bases between. Germline V gene lookup returns CDR1 SGHSN and CDR2 HYEKVE. Incomplete CDR3 DNA: TGTGCCAGCTCTCTCGTCACAGAAGTCTTC. It is translated as CASSLVTEVF. The whole CDR3 protein is CASSLVTEVFF.

This clone was seen a handful of times. Genes and germline come from the mouse. The missing CDR3 end, 1 residue past where the read stops, is filled in from the germline J gene. The chain recombines TRBV13-3 with TRBJ2-7, with TRBD1 matching over 10 bases. The V gene's germline CDR1 is NNHDY and CDR2 SYVADS. J was trimmed by 6 bases and V by 9 bases; bases with no gene match: 6. The length of the CDR3 is 12 residues. The CDR3 DNA, read in part, is TGTGCCACCTGGGACAGGGGAGGTGAACAGTAC. It is translated as CATWDRGGEQY. In full, the CDR3 is CATWDRGGEQYF.

Concerning this clone itself: Here the gene names and germline are mouse. Read data end 1 residue before the CDR3 end; the end is taken from the germline J gene. The V and J genes are TRBV19 and TRBJ1-4; TRBD1 matches at 12 bases. The germline CDR1 and CDR2 sequences are FNHDT and SITEND (reference sequence). Trimming cost V 5 bases and J 6 bases; bases outside gene matches: 5. There are 15 residues in the CDR3. CDR3 DNA, as far as it was read: TGTGCCAGCAGGCCCGGGACAGGGGGCGACGAAAGATTATTT. This codes for CASRPGTGGDERLF. In full, the CDR3 reads CASRPGTGGDERLFF. The complete variable domain, with remaining parts taken from reference TRBV19 and TRBJ1-4, reads GGIITQTPKFLIGQEGQKLTLKCQQNFNHDTMYWYRQDSGKGLRLIYYSITENDLQKGDLSEGYDASREKKSSFSLTVTSAQKNEMAVFLCASRPGTGGDERLFFGHGTKLSVL.

To note about this clone: Genes and germline are mouse. The CDR3 extends 1 residue past the end of the read, so its final part is completed from the germline J gene. The J gene is TRBJ2-3, the V gene TRBV29; TRBD1 might be the D (5 bases). The CDR3 is 13 amino acids. Per germline, CDR1 MSHET and CDR2 SYDVDS. Trimming shortened V by 6 bases and J by 1 base, and 8 bases separated the two germline ends. CDR3 residues: CASRRGGAETLYF. CDR3 bases read: TGTGCTAGCAGGAGGGGTGGTGCAGAAACGCTGTAT.

Remarks on this clone: These gene names are mouse names. The read stops 1 residue short of the end of the CDR3; the missing end is completed from the germline J gene. The chain joins TRBV23 to TRBJ1-4; the D call in the table, TRBD1, was not verified against the DNA. The CDR3 covers 14 residues. Germline CDR1 KGHTA, CDR2 FQNQQP. The sequenced part of the CDR3 DNA is TGCTCCAGCAGTCAAGGGGACAGCAACGAAAGATTATTT. Translated, it gives CSSSQGDSNERLF. The CDR3 reads in full as CSSSQGDSNERLFF.

This clone is labeled as medium-sized. Genes and germline are mouse. From the germline J gene comes the end of the CDR3, since the read stops 1 residue before it. V is TRBV3 and J is TRBJ2-1, with 9 bases matching TRBD2. V lost 5 bases to trimming and J lost 7 bases; unmatched junction nucleotides: 6. This CDR3 region has 14 residues. The germline gives CDR1 SNHLY, CDR2 FYNGKV (reference sequence). The DNA read from the CDR3 is TGTGCCAGCAGCACTATGGGGGGGCCGGCTGAGCAGTTC. Protein product: CASSTMGGPAEQF. The full-length CDR3 reads as CASSTMGGPAEQFF.

This clone has just a few counts. Mouse germline and gene names are used. CDR3 region: CASKTGNSDYTF. CDR3 DNA (partial): TGTGCCAGCAAGACAGGGAACTCCGACTACACC. The chain carries TRBV12-1 and TRBJ1-2; 7 bases fit TRBD1. The CDR3 goes on 1 residue after the read ends, and that part is filled in from the germline J gene. Trimming removed 6 bases from V and 2 bases from J; junction bases left unmatched: 2. This CDR3 is built from 12 residues. The germline CDR1 and CDR2 sequences are SGHSN and HYEKVE.

Relative to its sample, this clone is medium-sized. Genes and germline are mouse. The read ends 1 residue shy of where the CDR3 ends; the end is completed using the germline J gene. This chain uses TRBV26 with TRBJ1-4, with 7 bases aligning to TRBD1. Per germline, CDR1 KGHPV and CDR2 FQNQEV (reference sequence). The CDR3 extends over 14 amino acids. J was trimmed by 3 bases and V by 4 bases; bases with no gene match: 2. CDR3 DNA, as far as it was read: TGTGCCAGCAGTCGAGGGGGCACCAACGAAAGATTATTT. Translation: CASSRGGTNERLF. The complete CDR3 protein is CASSRGGTNERLFF.